Sequencing of this T cell receptor (beta chain) was carried out in a study of blood T cells in healthy people across ages. Study-wide points: Naive and antigen-experienced cells were not separated, limiting conclusive comparison.

Germline trimming cut 2 bases from V and 5 bases from J; bases unmatched to any gene: 2. The CDR3 loop spans 12 amino acids. Looked up from germline, CDR1 is DFQATT and CDR2 is SNEGSKA (reference sequence). It was with a sample-barcoded 5' primer and a J-beta primer mix that a second PCR of roughly 7 to 11 cycles was run. TCRdb independently ran MiXCR on the 5' RACE reads; one entry per CDR3 protein. The data show about 1 million distinct CDR3 sequences, with roughly a quarter seen just once and about 0.69% held by the top ten. About this clonotype: Its antigen remains unknown.

The sample was also reused in another study, on T cells of mothers and their children. That publication notes: A few healthy Caucasian mothers, along with their six children, were the donors. There were no persistent microchimeric T cell clones detected.

The TCR comes from a girl aged 2-9 years in good health. Sample: blood. The chain carries TRBV20-1 and TRBJ2-5; TRBD2 agrees at 7 bases. CDR3 in DNA: TGCAGTGCTAGAAAGGGAGGGGAGACCCAGTACTTC. Its translation: CSARKGGETQYF.